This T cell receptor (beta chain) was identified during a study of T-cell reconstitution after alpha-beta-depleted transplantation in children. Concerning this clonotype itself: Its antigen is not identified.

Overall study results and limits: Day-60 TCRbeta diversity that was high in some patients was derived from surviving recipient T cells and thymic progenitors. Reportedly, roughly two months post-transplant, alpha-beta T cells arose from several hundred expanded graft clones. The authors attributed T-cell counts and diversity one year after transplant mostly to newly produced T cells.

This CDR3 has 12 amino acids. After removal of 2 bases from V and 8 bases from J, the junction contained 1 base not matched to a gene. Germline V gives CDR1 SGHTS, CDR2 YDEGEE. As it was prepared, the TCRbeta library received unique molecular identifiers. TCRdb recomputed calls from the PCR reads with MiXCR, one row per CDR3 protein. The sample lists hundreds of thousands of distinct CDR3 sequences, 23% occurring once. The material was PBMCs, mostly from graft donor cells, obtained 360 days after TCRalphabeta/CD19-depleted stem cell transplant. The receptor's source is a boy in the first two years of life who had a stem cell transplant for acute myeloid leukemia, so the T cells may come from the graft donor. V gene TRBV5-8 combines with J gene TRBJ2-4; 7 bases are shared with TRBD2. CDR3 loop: CASSFGRYIQYF. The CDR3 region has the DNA TGTGCCAGCAGCTTCGGGAGGTACATTCAGTACTTC.